This T cell receptor (beta chain) is from a study of graft-versus-host responses after intestinal transplantation. Points from the study as a whole: GvH clones were found in recipient marrow; some appeared first in ileum or blood. Subjects displaying graft-donor T cell macrochimerism possessed elevated graft-versus-host to host-versus-graft clonal ratios inside allografts.

The CDR3 sequence is 14 residues long. V lost 5 bases, J lost 0 bases, and 10 bases lay in between. Germline V gene sequence: CDR1 SGHRS, CDR2 YFSETQ. The table came from immunoSEQ multiplex PCR; TCRdb's copy has only in-frame clones and leaves some out. Among more than 95,000 clones listed, about 90% were seen once. With regard to this clone: Antigen: not known.

The specimen comprised unstimulated CD4+ T cells sorted from spleen or lymph node cells, sampled before intestinal transplant. The sequence came from a human donor who received an intestinal transplant. This chain uses TRBV5-1 with TRBJ2-3; D ambiguous. This CDR3 reads CASSSRSSTDTQYF. For the CDR3, the DNA is TGCGCCAGCAGTTCGCGGTCTAGCACAGATACGCAGTATTTT. The full variable domain, its missing parts supplied by reference TRBV5-1 and TRBJ2-3, is KAGVTQTPRYLIKTRGQQVTLSCSPISGHRSVSWYQQTPGQGLQFLFEYFSETQRNKGNFPGRFSGRQFSNSRSEMNVSTLELGDSALYLCASSSRSSTDTQYFGPGTRLTVL.